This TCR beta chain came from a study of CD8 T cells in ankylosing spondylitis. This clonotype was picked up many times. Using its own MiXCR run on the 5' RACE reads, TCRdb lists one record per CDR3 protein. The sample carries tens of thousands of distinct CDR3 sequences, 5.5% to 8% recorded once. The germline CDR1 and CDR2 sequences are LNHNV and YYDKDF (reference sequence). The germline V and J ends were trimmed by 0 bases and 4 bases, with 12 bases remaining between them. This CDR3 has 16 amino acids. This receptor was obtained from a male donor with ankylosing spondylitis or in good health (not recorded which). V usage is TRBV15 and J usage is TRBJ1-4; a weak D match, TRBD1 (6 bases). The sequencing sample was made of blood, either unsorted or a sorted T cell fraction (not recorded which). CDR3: CATSRDKDRLNEKLFF. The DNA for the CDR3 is TGTGCCACCAGCAGAGATAAGGACAGACTTAATGAAAAACTGTTTTTT.